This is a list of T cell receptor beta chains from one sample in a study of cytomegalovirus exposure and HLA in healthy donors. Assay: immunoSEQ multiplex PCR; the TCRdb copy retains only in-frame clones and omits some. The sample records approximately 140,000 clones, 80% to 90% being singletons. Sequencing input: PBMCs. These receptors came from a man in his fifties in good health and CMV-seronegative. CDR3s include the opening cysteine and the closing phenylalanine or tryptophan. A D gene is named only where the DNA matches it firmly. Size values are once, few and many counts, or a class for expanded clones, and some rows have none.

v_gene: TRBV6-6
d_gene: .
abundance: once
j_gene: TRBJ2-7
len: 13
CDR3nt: TGTGCCAGCAGTTACACAGCCATGCGCGAGCAGTACTTC
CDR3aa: CASSYTAMREQYF

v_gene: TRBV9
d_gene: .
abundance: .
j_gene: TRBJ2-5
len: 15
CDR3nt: TGTGCCAGCAGCGTAGGTCCTAGCTTCCAAGAGACCCAGTACTTC
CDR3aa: CASSVGPSFQETQYF

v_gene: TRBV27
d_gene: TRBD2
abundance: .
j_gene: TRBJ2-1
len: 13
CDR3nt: TGTGCCAGCACCGGGGGGGGGTACAATGAGCAGTTCTTC
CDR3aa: CASTGGGYNEQFF

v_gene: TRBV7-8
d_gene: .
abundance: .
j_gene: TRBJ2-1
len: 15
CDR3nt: TGTGCCAGCAGCCTTGACTTACAACTGAACAATGAGCAGTTCTTC
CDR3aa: CASSLDLQLNNEQFF

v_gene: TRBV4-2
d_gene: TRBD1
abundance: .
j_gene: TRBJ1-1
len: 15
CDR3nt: TGTGCCAGCAGCCAAATGGGGACAGGGTCCACTGAAGCTTTCTTT
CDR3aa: CASSQMGTGSTEAFF

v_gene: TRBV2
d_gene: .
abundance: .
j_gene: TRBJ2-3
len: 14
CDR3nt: TGTGCCAGCAAGAGGTCGCACCAAGGAGATACGCAGTATTTT
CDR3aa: CASKRSHQGDTQYF

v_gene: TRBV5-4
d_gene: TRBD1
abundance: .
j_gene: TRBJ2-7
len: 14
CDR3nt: TGTGCCAGCAGCCCGGGACAGGGGGCTTACGAGCAGTACTTC
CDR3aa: CASSPGQGAYEQYF

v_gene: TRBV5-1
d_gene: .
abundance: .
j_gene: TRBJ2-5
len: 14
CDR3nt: TGCGCCAGCAGCTTGTTCTCGGGACAAGAGACCCAGTACTTC
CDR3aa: CASSLFSGQETQYF

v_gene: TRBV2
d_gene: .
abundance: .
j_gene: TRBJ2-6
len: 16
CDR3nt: TGTGCCAGCTTAAACAGGCGATACTCTGGGGCCAACGTCCTGACTTTC
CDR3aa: CASLNRRYSGANVLTF

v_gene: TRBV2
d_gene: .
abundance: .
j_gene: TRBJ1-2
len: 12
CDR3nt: TGTGCCAGCACGGGGGGGCGCGGTGGCTACACCTTC
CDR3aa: CASTGGRGGYTF

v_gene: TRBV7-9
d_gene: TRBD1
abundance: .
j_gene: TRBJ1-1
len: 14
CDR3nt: TGTGCCAGCAGCTTAGGGGGACAGGGCCCTGAAGCTTTCTTT
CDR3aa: CASSLGGQGPEAFF

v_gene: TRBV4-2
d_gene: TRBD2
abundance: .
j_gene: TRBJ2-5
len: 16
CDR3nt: TGTGCCAGCAGCCAAGGGCCCGGACTAGCTGGAGAGACCCAGTACTTC
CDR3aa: CASSQGPGLAGETQYF

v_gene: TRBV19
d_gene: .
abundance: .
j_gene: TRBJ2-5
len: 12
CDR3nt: TGTGCCAGTTCCAGGGGCGTGGAGACCCAGTACTTC
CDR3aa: CASSRGVETQYF

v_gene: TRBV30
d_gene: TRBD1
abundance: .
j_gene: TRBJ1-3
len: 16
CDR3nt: TGTGCCTGTTCTCTCAGGGGGGTCGGCTCTGGAAACACCATATATTTT
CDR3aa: CACSLRGVGSGNTIYF

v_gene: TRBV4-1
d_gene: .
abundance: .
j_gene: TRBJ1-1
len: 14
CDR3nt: TGCGCCAGCAGCCAAACCGGGATTGGCACTGAAGCTTTCTTT
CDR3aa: CASSQTGIGTEAFF

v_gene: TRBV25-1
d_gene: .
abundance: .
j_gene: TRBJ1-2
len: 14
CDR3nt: TGTGCCAGCAGTGATGCCCGGGTTGGGGCCGGCTACACCTTC
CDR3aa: CASSDARVGAGYTF

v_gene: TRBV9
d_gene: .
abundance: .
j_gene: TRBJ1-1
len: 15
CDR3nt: TGTGCCAGCAGCGTAGGGTTTCGGGTGGACACTGAAGCTTTCTTT
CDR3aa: CASSVGFRVDTEAFF

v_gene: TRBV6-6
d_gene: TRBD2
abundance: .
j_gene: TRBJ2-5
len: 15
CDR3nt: TGTGCCAGCAGGCAAAGGACTAGCGGGGCGGGGGAGCAGTACTTC
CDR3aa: CASRQRTSGAGEQYF

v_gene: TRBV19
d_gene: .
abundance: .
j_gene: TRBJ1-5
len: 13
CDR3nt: TGTGCCAGTAGTACACAGGGAGATCAGCCCCAGCATTTT
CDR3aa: CASSTQGDQPQHF

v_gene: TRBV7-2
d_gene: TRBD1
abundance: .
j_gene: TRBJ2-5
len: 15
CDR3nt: TGTGCCAGCAGCCCCAGGGGGACCGTGGGCCAGACCCAGTACTTC
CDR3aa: CASSPRGTVGQTQYF

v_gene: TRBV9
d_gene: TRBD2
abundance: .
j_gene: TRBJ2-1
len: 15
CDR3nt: TGTGCCAGCAGCGTATCCAGCGGGGGACTAAATGAGCAGTTCTTC
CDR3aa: CASSVSSGGLNEQFF

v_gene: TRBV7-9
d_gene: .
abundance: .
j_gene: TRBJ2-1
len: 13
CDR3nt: TGTGCCAGCAGCTTAGCGACAGGAGGTGAGCAGTTCTTC
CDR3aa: CASSLATGGEQFF

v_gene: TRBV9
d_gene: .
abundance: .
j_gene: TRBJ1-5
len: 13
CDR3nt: TGTGCCAGCAGCCCAGGGCAAAATCAGCCCCAGCATTTT
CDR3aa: CASSPGQNQPQHF

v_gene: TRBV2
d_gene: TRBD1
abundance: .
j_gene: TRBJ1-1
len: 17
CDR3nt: TGTGCCAGCAGCCAAGGACAGGGACTCGGTAGTGACGCTGAAGCTTTCTTT
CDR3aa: CASSQGQGLGSDAEAFF

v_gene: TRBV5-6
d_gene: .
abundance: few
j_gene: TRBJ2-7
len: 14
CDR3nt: TGTGCCAGCAGCTTGGGGGCAGGGACCTACGAGCAGTACTTC
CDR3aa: CASSLGAGTYEQYF

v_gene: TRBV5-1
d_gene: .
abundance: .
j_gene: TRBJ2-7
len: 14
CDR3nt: TGCGCCAGCAGCGGACAGCAACTCCCCTACGAGCAGTACTTC
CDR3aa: CASSGQQLPYEQYF

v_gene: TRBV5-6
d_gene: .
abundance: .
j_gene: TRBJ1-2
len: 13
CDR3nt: TGTGCCAGCAGCTTGGGACAGGTCTATGGCTACACCTTC
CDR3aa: CASSLGQVYGYTF

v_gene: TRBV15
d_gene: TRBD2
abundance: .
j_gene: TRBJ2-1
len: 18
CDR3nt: TGTGCCACCAGCAGAGATCTCGGGCAGCGGGGGGGTAACAATGAGCAGTTCTTC
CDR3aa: CATSRDLGQRGGNNEQFF

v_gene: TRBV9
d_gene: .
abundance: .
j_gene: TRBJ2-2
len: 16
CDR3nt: TGTGCCAGCAGCGCCAGGGGCTCTGCGAACACCGGGGAGCTGTTTTTT
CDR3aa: CASSARGSANTGELFF

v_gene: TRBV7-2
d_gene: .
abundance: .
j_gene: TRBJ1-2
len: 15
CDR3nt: TGTGCCAGCAGCTTGCACGGGCCGCGGGACTATGGCTACACCTTC
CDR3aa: CASSLHGPRDYGYTF

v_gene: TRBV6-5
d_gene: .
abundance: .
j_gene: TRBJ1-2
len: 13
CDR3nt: TGTGCCAGCAGTCGAACAGGGAACTATGGCTACACCTTC
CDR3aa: CASSRTGNYGYTF

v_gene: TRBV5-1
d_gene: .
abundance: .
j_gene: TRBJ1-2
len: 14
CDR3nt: TGCGCCAGCAGCTTGGGACAGCCACAGGGCGGCTACACCTTC
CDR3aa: CASSLGQPQGGYTF

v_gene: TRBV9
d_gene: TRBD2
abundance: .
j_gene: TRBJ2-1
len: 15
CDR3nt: TGTGCCAGCAGCGTAGAGGGCGGGGGATTCAATGAGCAGTTCTTC
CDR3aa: CASSVEGGGFNEQFF

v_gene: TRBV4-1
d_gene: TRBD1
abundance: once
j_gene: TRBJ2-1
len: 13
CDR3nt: TGCGCCAGCAGCCAACGCGGACAGGTTGAGCAGTTCTTC
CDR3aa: CASSQRGQVEQFF

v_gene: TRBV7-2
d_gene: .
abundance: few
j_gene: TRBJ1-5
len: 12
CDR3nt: TGTGCCAGCAGCCGCGAGCTAGGGCCCCAGCATTTT
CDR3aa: CASSRELGPQHF

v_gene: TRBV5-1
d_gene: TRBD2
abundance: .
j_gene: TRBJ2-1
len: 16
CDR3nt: TGCGCCAGCAGCTGGGAGGGCGGTTGGGGATACAATGAGCAGTTCTTC
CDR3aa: CASSWEGGWGYNEQFF

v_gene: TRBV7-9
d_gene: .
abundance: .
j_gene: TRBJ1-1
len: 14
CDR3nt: TGTGCCAGCAGCTCTCCGGGGGGGCTCACTGAAGCTTTCTTT
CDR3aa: CASSSPGGLTEAFF

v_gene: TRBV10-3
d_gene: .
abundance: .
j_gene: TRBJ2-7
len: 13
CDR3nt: TGTGCCATCAGGGGGGACTCCCCCTACGAGCAGTACTTC
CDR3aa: CAIRGDSPYEQYF

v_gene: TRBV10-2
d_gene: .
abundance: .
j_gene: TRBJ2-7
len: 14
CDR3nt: TGCGCCAGCAGTTCCCCTCGGGGGGCGCGAGAGCAGTACTTC
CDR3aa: CASSSPRGAREQYF

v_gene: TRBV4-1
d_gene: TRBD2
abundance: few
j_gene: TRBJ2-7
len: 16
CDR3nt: TGCGCCAGCAGCCCCTTCGGACTAGCGGCTTCCTACGAGCAGTACTTC
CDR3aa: CASSPFGLAASYEQYF

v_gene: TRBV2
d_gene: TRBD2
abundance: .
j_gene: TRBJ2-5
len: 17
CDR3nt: TGTGCCAGCAGTCCTAGCGGGGGAGCCCCTGCGGTAGAGACCCAGTACTTC
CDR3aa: CASSPSGGAPAVETQYF

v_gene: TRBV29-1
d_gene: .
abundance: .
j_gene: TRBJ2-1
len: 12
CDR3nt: TGCAGCGTTGAAGAGACGGAGAATGAGCAGTTCTTC
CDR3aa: CSVEETENEQFF

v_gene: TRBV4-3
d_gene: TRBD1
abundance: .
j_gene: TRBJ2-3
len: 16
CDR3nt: TGCGCCAGCAGCCAAGATGCGACAGGGATTACAGATACGCAGTATTTT
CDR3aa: CASSQDATGITDTQYF

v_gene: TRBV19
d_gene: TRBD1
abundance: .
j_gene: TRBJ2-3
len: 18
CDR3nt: TGTGCCAGTAGTTCAACGGGGACCAGGGGGCAAAGCACAGATACGCAGTATTTT
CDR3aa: CASSSTGTRGQSTDTQYF

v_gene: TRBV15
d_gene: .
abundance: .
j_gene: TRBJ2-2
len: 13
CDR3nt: TGTGCCACCAGGCAGGGCCACACCGGGGAGCTGTTTTTT
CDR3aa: CATRQGHTGELFF

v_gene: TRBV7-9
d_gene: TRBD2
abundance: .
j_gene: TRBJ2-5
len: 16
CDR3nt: TGTGCCAGCAGCCCTCCTGCGGGCGGGGGGCTGAAGACCCAGTACTTC
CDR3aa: CASSPPAGGGLKTQYF

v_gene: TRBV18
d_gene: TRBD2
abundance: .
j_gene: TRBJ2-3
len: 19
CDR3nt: TGTGCCAGCTCAATCGTCGCCGGGACTAGCGGGAAAAGCACAGATACGCAGTATTTT
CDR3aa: CASSIVAGTSGKSTDTQYF

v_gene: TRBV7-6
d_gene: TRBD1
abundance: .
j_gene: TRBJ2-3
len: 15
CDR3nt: TGTGCCAGCAGCCCCGGGACAGGGCTCACAGATACGCAGTATTTT
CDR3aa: CASSPGTGLTDTQYF

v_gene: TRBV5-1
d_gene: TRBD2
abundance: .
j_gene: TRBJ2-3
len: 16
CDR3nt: TGCGCCAGCAGCTGGAGGGCGGGGGACGGCACAGATACGCAGTATTTT
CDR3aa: CASSWRAGDGTDTQYF

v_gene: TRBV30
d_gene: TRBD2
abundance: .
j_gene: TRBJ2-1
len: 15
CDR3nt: TGTGCCTGGAGTAGGAGCGGGGGGGCGCGGAATGAGCAGTTCTTC
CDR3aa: CAWSRSGGARNEQFF

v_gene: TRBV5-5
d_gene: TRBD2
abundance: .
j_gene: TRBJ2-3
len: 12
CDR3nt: TGTGCCAGCAGCTTGGGACTAGCGGGGCTGTTCTTT
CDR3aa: CASSLGLAGLFF

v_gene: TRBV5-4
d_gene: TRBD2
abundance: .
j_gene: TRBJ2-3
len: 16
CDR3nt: TGTGCCAGCAGCTTTACTAAGCGGGGGCCCACAGATACGCAGTATTTT
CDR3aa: CASSFTKRGPTDTQYF